This T cell receptor beta chain was captured by sequencing in a study of blood T cell repertoires in COVID-19. Participant age was roughly 18 to 89 years, and participants resided in approximately 24 US areas. Which cohort a participant joined came from the clinical history participants gave. Recovered status in Cohort 3 required two negative PCRs, clearance, or symptom resolution. Per the original data handling: Nucleated cell counts were estimated from reference gene primer amplification. Sequencing used immunoSEQ multiplex PCR; TCRdb keeps in-frame clones, though not all of them. That table supplies the V and J calls and clone size; D and trimming were determined from the DNA. Here the sample spans roughly 290,000 clones, around 86% being singletons. The specimen sequenced was PBMCs or T cells enriched from blood (not recorded which). The sequence derives from a woman between 35 and 50 years old who had recovered from COVID-19.

The CDR3 nucleotides read TGCAGCTTCTACAGGAACACTGAAGCTTTCTTT. As protein: CSFYRNTEAFF. The J gene is TRBJ1-1, the V gene TRBV29-1; D not resolved. V was clipped by 8 bases and J by 1 base, with 8 bases between them. Per germline, CDR1 SQVTM and CDR2 ANQGSEA. The CDR3 consists of 11 residues. The variable domain in full, completed from reference TRBV29-1 and TRBJ1-1, reads SAVISQKPSRDICQRGTSLTIQCQVDSQVTMMFWYRQQPGQSLTLIATANQGSEATYESGFVIDKFPISRPNLTFSTLTVSNMSPEDSSIYLCSFYRNTEAFFGQGTRLTVV.